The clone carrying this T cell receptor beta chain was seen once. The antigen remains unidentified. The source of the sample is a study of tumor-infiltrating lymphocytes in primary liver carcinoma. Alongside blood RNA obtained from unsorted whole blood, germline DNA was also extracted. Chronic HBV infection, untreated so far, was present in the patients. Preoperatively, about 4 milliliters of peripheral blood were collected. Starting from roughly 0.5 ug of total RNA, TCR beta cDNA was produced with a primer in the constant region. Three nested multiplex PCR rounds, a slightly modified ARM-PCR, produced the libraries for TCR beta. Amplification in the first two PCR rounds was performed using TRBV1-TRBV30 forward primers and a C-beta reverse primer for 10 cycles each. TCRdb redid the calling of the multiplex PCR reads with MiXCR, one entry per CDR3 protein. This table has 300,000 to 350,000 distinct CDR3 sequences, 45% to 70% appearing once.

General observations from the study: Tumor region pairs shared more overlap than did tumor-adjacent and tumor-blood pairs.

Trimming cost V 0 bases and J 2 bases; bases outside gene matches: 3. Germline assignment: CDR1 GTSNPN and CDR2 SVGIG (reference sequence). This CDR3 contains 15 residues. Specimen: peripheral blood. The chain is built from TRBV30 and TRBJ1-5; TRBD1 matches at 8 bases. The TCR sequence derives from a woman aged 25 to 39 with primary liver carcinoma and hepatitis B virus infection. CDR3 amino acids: CAWSVKDRGNQPQHF. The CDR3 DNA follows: TGTGCCTGGAGTGTAAAGGACAGGGGCAATCAGCCCCAGCATTTT.